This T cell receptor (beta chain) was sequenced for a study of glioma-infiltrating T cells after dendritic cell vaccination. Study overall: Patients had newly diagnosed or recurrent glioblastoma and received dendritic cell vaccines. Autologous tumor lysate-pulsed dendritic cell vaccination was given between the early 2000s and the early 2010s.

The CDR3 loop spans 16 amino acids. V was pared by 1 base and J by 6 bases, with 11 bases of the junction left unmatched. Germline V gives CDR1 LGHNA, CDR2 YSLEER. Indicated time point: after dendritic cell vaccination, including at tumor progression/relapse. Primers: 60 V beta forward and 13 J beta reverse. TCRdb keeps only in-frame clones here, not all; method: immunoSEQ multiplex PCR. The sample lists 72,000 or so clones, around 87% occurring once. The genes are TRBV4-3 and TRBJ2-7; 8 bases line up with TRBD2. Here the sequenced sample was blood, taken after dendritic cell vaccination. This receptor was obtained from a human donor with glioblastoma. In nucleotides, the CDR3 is TGCGCCAGCAGCCAAGGGCGGGGGGCCGAGTGGGTCGAGCAGTACTTC. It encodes CASSQGRGAEWVEQYF.